The 2 T cell receptor beta chains below come from one sample, sequenced in a study of CXCR3-negative and CXCR3-positive naive CD8 T cells. Overall study findings and caveats: Against CXCR3-negative naive cells, CXCR3-positive naive cells showed more hydrophobic TRB CDR3s.

All TRB cDNA libraries came from 5' RACE performed with UMI labels. Using the 5' RACE reads, TCRdb records one entry per CDR3 protein without DNA. Here the sample table reports 140,000 to 150,000 distinct CDR3 sequences. These receptors are not linked to any known antigen. Source material: naive CXCR3+ CD8+ T cells from blood. Sample subset: CD45RO-CCR7+CD27+CD95- naive CD8+ T cells expressing CXCR3 (TNR3+). The source of these receptors is a human donor in good health. Some clones in this sample may be carry-over from other donors' samples.

This chain joins TRBV7-9 and TRBJ2-2; the D gene TCRdb calls, TRBD2, cannot be checked with no DNA. Germline CDR1 and CDR2: SEHNR and FQNEAQ (reference sequence). This CDR3 has 17 residues. The CDR3 loop is CASSAPTGLTNTGELFF.

The rearrangement links TRBV12-3 or TRBV12-4 to TRBJ1-1; TCRdb's assignment of TRBD1 cannot be checked, as there is no DNA. The length of the CDR3 is 14 residues. The CDR3 loop is CASSPRTRGSEAFF.